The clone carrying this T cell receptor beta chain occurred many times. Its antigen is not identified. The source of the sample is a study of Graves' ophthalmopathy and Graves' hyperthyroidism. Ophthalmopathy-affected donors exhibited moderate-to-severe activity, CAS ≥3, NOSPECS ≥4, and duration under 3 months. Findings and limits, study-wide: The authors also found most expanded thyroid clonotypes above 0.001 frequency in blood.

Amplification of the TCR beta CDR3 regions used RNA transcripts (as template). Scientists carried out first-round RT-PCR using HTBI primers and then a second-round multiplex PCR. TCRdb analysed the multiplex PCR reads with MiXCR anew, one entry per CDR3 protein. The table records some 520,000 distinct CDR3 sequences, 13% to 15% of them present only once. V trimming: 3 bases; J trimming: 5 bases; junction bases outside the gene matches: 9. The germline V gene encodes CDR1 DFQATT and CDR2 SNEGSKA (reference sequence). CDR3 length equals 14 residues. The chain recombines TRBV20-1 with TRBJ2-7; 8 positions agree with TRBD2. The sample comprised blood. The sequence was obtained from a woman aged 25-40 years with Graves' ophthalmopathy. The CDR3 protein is CSASPPAGGNEQYF. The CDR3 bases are TGCAGTGCTAGTCCCCCGGCGGGAGGTAACGAGCAGTACTTC.